This entry lists 23 T cell receptor beta chains sequenced from one sample in a study of T cells in Graves' hyperthyroidism and ophthalmopathy. Regions amplified from RNA transcripts were the TCR beta CDR3 regions. The HTBI primer set drove a first-round RT-PCR of the TCR CDR3. TCRdb re-analysed the multiplex PCR reads in MiXCR, keeping a single row per CDR3 protein. The sample has over 500,000 distinct CDR3 sequences; 46% are singletons. The sample consisted of peripheral blood or thyroid tissue (not recorded which). These receptors were collected from an adult woman with Graves' disease, either hyperthyroidism or ophthalmopathy (not recorded which).

The genes are TRBV7-9 and TRBJ2-7; 8 nucleotides agree with TRBD2. This CDR3 is built from 16 residues. V was clipped by 2 bases and J by 1 base; unmatched bases: 7. The germline V gene encodes CDR1 SEHNR and CDR2 FQNEAQ (reference sequence). CDR3 DNA: TGTGCCAGCAGCTTATTTAGTCTAGCGGGTTCCTACGAGCAGTACTTC. Encoded protein: CASSLFSLAGSYEQYF.

The genes are TRBV10-3 and TRBJ1-5; no clear D gene. The CDR3 spans 13 residues. Per the germline V gene, CDR1 is ENHRY and CDR2 is SYGVKD. The V gene lost 5 bases and the J gene lost 5 bases, with 10 bases spanning the gap. The CDR3 DNA follows: TGTGCCATCAGTATCAACTGGGATCAGCCCCAGCATTTT. This encodes CAISINWDQPQHF.

This clonotype was detected only a few times. This chain uses TRBV29-1 with TRBJ2-7; a possible D gene is TRBD1 (6 bases). The CDR3 has 14 residues. Germline V gene sequence: CDR1 SQVTM, CDR2 ANQGSEA. The V and J ends lost 2 bases and 1 base respectively, with 12 bases between them. CDR3 DNA sequence: TGCAGCGTTGAATCTGCGACAGGATCCTACGAGCAGTACTTC. This translates into CSVESATGSYEQYF.

This clonotype was counted a few times. The V call is TRBV11-2, the J call TRBJ2-5; D is unresolved. Trimming pared 5 bases from V and 7 bases from J, leaving 14 bases between. The CDR3 extends over 13 amino acids. Germline V gene lookup returns CDR1 SGHAT and CDR2 FQNNGV. CDR3 loop: CASSPPGYGTQYF. The CDR3 DNA is TGTGCCAGCAGCCCCCCAGGCTATGGGACCCAGTACTTC. The full variable domain, its missing parts supplied by reference TRBV11-2 and TRBJ2-5, is EAGVAQSPRYKIIEKRQSVAFWCNPISGHATLYWYQQILGQGPKLLIQFQNNGVVDDSQLPKDRFSAERLKGVDSTLKIQPAKLEDSAVYLCASSPPGYGTQYFGPGTRLLVL.

The rearrangement links TRBV7-2 to TRBJ2-7, with D maybe TRBD1 (6 bases). CDR3 size: 11 residues. Between the trimmed V and J ends, which lost 6 bases and 8 bases, there was a span of 11 bases. In germline, CDR1 is SGHTA, CDR2 FQGNSA. CDR3 in DNA: TGTGCCAGCAGGGACAGTTGGCAGCAGTACTTC. This codes for CASRDSWQQYF. Combining the CDR3 with reference TRBV7-2 and TRBJ2-7 gives the whole variable domain GAGVSQSPSNKVTEKGKDVELRCDPISGHTALYWYRQSLGQGLEFLIYFQGNSAPDKSGLPSDRFSAERTGGSVSTLTIQRTQQEDSAVYLCASRDSWQQYFGPGTRLTVT.

The chain joins TRBV12-3 or TRBV12-4 to TRBJ1-2, with 8 bases aligning to TRBD1. Trimming cost V 6 bases and J 5 bases; bases outside gene matches: 8. The CDR3 sequence is 14 residues long. Here the CDR3 DNA reads TGTGCCAGCAGCCCCCGGACAGGGTGGTATGGCTACACCTTC. Its protein product is CASSPRTGWYGYTF.

There are many counts of this clonotype. The V gene is TRBV5-8, the J gene TRBJ1-5, with TRBD1 matching over 7 bases. Germline V CDR1 and CDR2: SGHTS, YDEGEE. Trimming at V came to 6 bases and at J to 4 bases, leaving 7 bases not matched to a gene. This CDR3 is built from 14 residues. This CDR3 reads CASNNRGGNQPQHF. CDR3 coding DNA: TGTGCCAGCAACAACAGGGGAGGAAATCAGCCCCAGCATTTT.

This clonotype was detected many times. This chain uses TRBV19 with TRBJ1-5, with D possibly matching TRBD1 (5 bases). Trimming pared 4 bases from V and 3 bases from J, leaving 10 bases between. Germline CDR1 and CDR2: LNHDA and SQIVND (reference sequence). The CDR3 sequence is 14 residues long. The CDR3 protein is CASSRGRDNQPQHF. In DNA form, the CDR3 reads TGTGCCAGTAGTAGGGGCAGGGACAATCAGCCCCAGCATTTT.

This clonotype was seen many times. V is TRBV2 and J is TRBJ1-6; D possibly corresponds to TRBD1 (6 bases). This CDR3 has 13 amino acids. Deletions cut 11 bases from V and 8 bases from J, with 16 bases between. From germline, CDR1 is SNHLY and CDR2 FYNNEI. CDR3 DNA sequence: TGTGCCGCGAGACAGGAGCAGGATTCACCCCTCCACTTT. It translates to CAARQEQDSPLHF.

This clonotype was detected only a few times. The CDR3 region has the DNA TGTGCCAGCAGCCAAGTTGGGGGTCAAAATCAGCCCCAGCATTTT. Its translation: CASSQVGGQNQPQHF. V and J are TRBV4-2 and TRBJ1-5; possibly TRBD1 for D (5 bases). The V end was cut by 1 base, the J end by 4 bases, with 11 bases between. The CDR3 length is 15 residues. Germline V CDR1 and CDR2: LGHNA, YNFKEQ.

In regard to this clonotype: The junction and the germline gene differ at one end; a read error may be behind it. The rearrangement uses TRBV29-1 and TRBJ2-7; D perhaps matches TRBD1 (6 bases). CDR3 length equals 14 residues. Germline V gives CDR1 SQVTM, CDR2 ANQGSEA. The CDR3 nucleotides are TGTGCCAGCAGTTTAACCGGACAGACCTACGAGCAGTACTTC. Its translation: CASSLTGQTYEQYF.

The chain recombines TRBV7-8 with TRBJ1-1; D is perhaps TRBD1 (6 bases). The CDR3 is 15 residues long. Trimming shortened V by 5 bases and J by 2 bases, and 15 bases separated the two germline ends. The germline CDR1 and CDR2 sequences are SGHVS and FQNEAQ. Here the CDR3 reads CASSVSKQGNTEAFF. The CDR3 nucleotides read TGTGCCAGCAGCGTAAGCAAACAGGGCAACACTGAAGCTTTCTTT.

Remarks on this clonotype: This sequence may be a read error, since a much larger clone differs from it by one base. V and J are TRBV5-8 and TRBJ1-2, with TRBD1 matching over 9 bases. Germline V gives CDR1 SGHTS, CDR2 YDEGEE. V lost 5 bases and J lost 7; bases outside the gene matches: 6. This CDR3 is built from 13 residues. The CDR3 nucleotides read TGTGCCAGCAGACAGGGGGCCCTCCCTGGCTACACCTTC. Protein: CASRQGALPGYTF. Full variable domain (outside the CDR3, taken from reference TRBV5-8 and TRBJ1-2): EAGVTQSPTHLIKTRGQQATLRCSPISGHTSVYWYQQALGLGLQFLLWYDEGEERNRGNFPPRFSGRQFPNYSSELNVNALELEDSALYLCASRQGALPGYTFGSGTRLTVV.

At least ten counts were recorded for this clonotype. The CDR3 region is CSARVGGPNTEAFF. The CDR3 DNA sequence: TGCAGTGCTAGAGTAGGGGGCCCGAACACTGAAGCTTTCTTT. V and J are TRBV20-1 and TRBJ1-1; 7 positions agree with TRBD1. V shed 1 base, J shed 1 base, and the junction held 3 bases outside the gene matches. The CDR3 is made up of 14 amino acids. Germline-derived CDR1 and CDR2 are DFQATT and SNEGSKA (reference sequence).

The chain employs TRBV10-3 and TRBJ2-5, with 9 bases aligning to TRBD2. Germline assignment: CDR1 ENHRY and CDR2 SYGVKD. V lost 0 bases and J lost 5; bases outside the gene matches: 13. The CDR3 spans 18 residues. The CDR3: CAISESGGRGRAGETQYF. CDR3 DNA: TGTGCCATCAGTGAGTCGGGGGGGCGCGGGAGGGCCGGGGAGACCCAGTACTTC.

Of note for this clonotype: At one end the junction does not follow the germline gene, possibly because of a read error. The chain has TRBV29-1 and TRBJ2-7, with D perhaps TRBD2 (6 bases). Germline loops: CDR1 SQVTM, CDR2 ANQGSEA. The CDR3 has 15 residues. Here the CDR3 reads CSVEAGRGLSHEQYF. The CDR3 nucleotides are TGCAGCGTTGAGGCGGGAAGGGGCCTCTCCCACGAGCAGTACTTC.

This clonotype was picked up a small number of times. CDR3 protein: CASSSLLSGLTEAFF. CDR3 in DNA: TGTGCCAGTAGTTCTCTCCTTAGTGGGTTAACTGAAGCTTTCTTT. The V gene is TRBV19, the J gene TRBJ1-1; no definite D call. This CDR3 contains 15 residues. V lost 5 bases to trimming and J lost 5 bases, with 18 bases between them. Germline CDR1 LNHDA, CDR2 SQIVND (reference sequence).

This clonotype was detected many times. The rearrangement links TRBV19 to TRBJ1-1; tentative D call: TRBD1 (6 bases). Germline V gives CDR1 LNHDA, CDR2 SQIVND (reference sequence). Trimming took 10 bases from V and 4 from J, leaving 25 bases between them. This CDR3 has 16 residues. Here the CDR3 reads CATARGGIGIGTEAFF. The CDR3 DNA is TGTGCCACCGCACGAGGGGGGATAGGAATAGGCACTGAAGCTTTCTTT.

This clonotype has ten or more counts. The genes are TRBV5-4 and TRBJ1-1; TRBD1 matches 9 bases. V trimming: 3 bases; J trimming: 3 bases; junction bases outside the gene matches: 3. Germline assignment: CDR1 SGHNT and CDR2 YYREEE (reference sequence). This CDR3 spans 14 amino acids. The CDR3 sequence: CASSWGQGDTEAFF. Here the CDR3 DNA reads TGTGCCAGCAGCTGGGGACAGGGAGACACTGAAGCTTTCTTT.

Comments on this clonotype: No conserved phenylalanine or tryptophan ends this CDR3, so it is likely a read error. V and J are TRBV4-1 and TRBJ2-5; TRBD1 matches at 9 bases. V lost 3 bases, J lost 1 base, and 6 bases stayed unmatched. This CDR3 contains 16 residues. Germline CDR1 reads MGHRA; CDR2 reads YSYEKL. The CDR3 region is CASSQAGTGSQETQYL. CDR3 in DNA: TGCGCCAGCAGCCAGGCCGGGACAGGGTCCCAAGAGACCCAGTACCTC.

This clonotype was seen a few times. The CDR3 region has the DNA TGTGCCAGCAGCCCCGACATGCAAGCTTTCTTT. Protein product: CASSPDMQAFF. This chain joins TRBV7-9 and TRBJ1-1; D call uncertain. The V end lost 5 bases, the J end lost 9 bases, and 10 bases lay between the germline ends. Looked up from germline, CDR1 is SEHNR and CDR2 is FQNEAQ (reference sequence). The CDR3 covers 11 residues.

This clonotype was picked up a small number of times. A read error may explain this, as a much larger clone is one base away. The chain carries TRBV7-9 and TRBJ1-5; perhaps TRBD1 as D (6 bases). The length of the CDR3 is 15 residues. Trimming shortened V by 5 bases and J by 0 bases, and 11 bases separated the two germline ends. Germline CDR1 is SEHNR and CDR2 is FQNEAQ (reference sequence). The CDR3 region has the DNA TGTGCCAGCAGCGCGGACAGTTATAGCAATCAGCCCCAGCATTTT. It translates to CASSADSYSNQPQHF. The variable domain in full, completed from reference TRBV7-9 and TRBJ1-5, reads DTGVSQNPRHKITKRGQNVTFRCDPISEHNRLYWYRQTLGQGPEFLTYFQNEAQLEKSRLLSDRFSAERPKGSFSTLEIQRTEQGDSAMYLCASSADSYSNQPQHFGDGTRLSIL.

At least ten counts were recorded for this clonotype. The chain uses TRBV27 and TRBJ1-1; a possible D gene is TRBD1 (5 bases). Germline-derived CDR1 and CDR2 are MNHEY and SMNVEV (reference sequence). The V end lost 0 bases, the J end lost 3 bases, and 8 bases lay between the germline ends. This CDR3 has 14 residues. The CDR3 loop reads CASSLSARDTEAFF. CDR3 DNA: TGTGCCAGCAGTTTATCCGCCAGGGACACTGAAGCTTTCTTT.